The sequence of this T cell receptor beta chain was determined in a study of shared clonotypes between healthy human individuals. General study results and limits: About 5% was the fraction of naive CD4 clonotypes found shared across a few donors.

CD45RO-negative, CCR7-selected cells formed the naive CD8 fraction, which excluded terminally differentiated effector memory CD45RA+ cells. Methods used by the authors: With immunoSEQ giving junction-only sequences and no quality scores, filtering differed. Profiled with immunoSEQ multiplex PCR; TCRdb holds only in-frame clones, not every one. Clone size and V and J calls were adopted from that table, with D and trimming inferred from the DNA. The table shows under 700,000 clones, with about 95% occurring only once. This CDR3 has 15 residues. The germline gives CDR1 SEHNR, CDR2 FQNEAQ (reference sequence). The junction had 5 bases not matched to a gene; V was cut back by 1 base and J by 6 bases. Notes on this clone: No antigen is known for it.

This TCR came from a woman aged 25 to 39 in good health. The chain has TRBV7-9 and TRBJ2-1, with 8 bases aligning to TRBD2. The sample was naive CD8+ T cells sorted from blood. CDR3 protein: CASSLVAGGSNEQFF. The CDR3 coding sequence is TGTGCCAGCAGCTTAGTCGCGGGAGGCAGCAATGAGCAGTTCTTC.